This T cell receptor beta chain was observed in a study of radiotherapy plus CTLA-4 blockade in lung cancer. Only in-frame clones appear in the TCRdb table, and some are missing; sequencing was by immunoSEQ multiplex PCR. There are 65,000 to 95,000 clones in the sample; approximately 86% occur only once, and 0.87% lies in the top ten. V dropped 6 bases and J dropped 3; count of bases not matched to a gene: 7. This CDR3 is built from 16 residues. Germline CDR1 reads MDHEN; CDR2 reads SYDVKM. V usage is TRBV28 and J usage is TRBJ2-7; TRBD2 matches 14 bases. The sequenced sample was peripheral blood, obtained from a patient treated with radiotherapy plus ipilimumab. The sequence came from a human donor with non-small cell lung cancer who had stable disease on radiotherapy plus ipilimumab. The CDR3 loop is CASRGTSGRMGYEQYF. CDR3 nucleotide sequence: TGTGCCAGCAGGGGGACTAGCGGGAGAATGGGCTACGAGCAGTACTTC.